A single sample is the source of the 10 T cell receptor beta chains below, sequenced in a study of control samples from healthy donors and cancer patients. Clones were sequenced by immunoSEQ multiplex PCR, and TCRdb holds only the in-frame ones, with some missing. Of around 90,000 clones listed, about 89% are singletons. The specimen sequenced was blood. The receptors here all came from a man aged 30 to 45 in good health.

The chain has TRBV7-9 and TRBJ1-2; D is possibly TRBD1 (6 bases). V lost 4 bases to trimming and J lost 3 bases, with 21 bases between them. CDR3 length: 17 amino acids. Germline V CDR1 and CDR2: SEHNR, FQNEAQ (reference sequence). CDR3 nucleotide sequence: TGTGCCAGCAGCTCACTACTAGGGCAGGGGTTAGACTATGGCTACACCTTC. Encoded protein: CASSSLLGQGLDYGYTF.

The CDR3 sequence is CASSLDGRGTDTQYF. As DNA, the CDR3 is TGTGCCAGCAGCTTAGACGGCAGGGGAACAGATACGCAGTATTTT. This chain joins TRBV7-3 and TRBJ2-3, with TRBD1 as a possible D gene (6 bases). The germline V gene has CDR1 SGHTA and CDR2 FQGTGA. Trimming took off 2 bases at V and 3 bases at J, with 12 bases between the two ends. The CDR3 spans 15 residues.

The rearrangement uses TRBV7-8 and TRBJ1-4; D ambiguous. The V end lost 1 base, the J end lost 0 bases, and 6 bases lay between the germline ends. CDR3 size: 15 residues. From germline, CDR1 is SGHVS and CDR2 FQNEAQ. CDR3 protein: CASSLEASTNEKLFF. Written as DNA, the CDR3 is TGTGCCAGCAGCTTAGAGGCTTCAACTAATGAAAAACTGTTTTTT.

V is TRBV9 and J is TRBJ2-5, with D unresolved. This CDR3 region has 14 residues. Per germline, CDR1 SGDLS and CDR2 YYNGEE. Trimming took off 0 bases at V and 1 base at J, with 7 bases between the two ends. Here the CDR3 DNA reads TGTGCCAGCAGCGTAGGGGTTTCCCAAGAGACCCAGTACTTC. It is translated as CASSVGVSQETQYF.

The J gene is TRBJ1-5, the V gene TRBV2, with D unclear. This CDR3 spans 15 amino acids. V was shortened by 4 bases and J by 1 base, with 11 bases between the two germline ends. CDR1 and CDR2 from the germline V gene are SNHLY and FYNNEI. The CDR3 sequence: CASSGGSLSNQPQHF. The DNA for the CDR3 is TGTGCCAGCAGTGGAGGCTCCTTGAGCAATCAGCCCCAGCATTTT.

The rearrangement links TRBV5-1 to TRBJ2-7, with D tentatively TRBD1 (6 bases). The CDR3 covers 14 residues. Germline values: CDR1 SGHRS, CDR2 YFSETQ. Trimming removed 4 bases from V and 3 bases from J, with 14 bases in between. CDR3 loop: CASSRGGSNYEQYF. The CDR3 DNA is TGCGCCAGCAGCCGAGGGGGTTCAAACTACGAGCAGTACTTC.

The chain has TRBV11-2 and TRBJ1-2; D is undetermined. CDR1 SGHAT and CDR2 FQNNGV come from the germline V gene. The length of the CDR3 is 14 residues. Trimming left V 5 bases short and J 8 bases short, with 18 bases between. The CDR3 sequence is CASSPDRLSGGYTF. DNA of the CDR3: TGTGCCAGCAGCCCAGATCGCCTATCGGGAGGCTACACCTTC. Complete variable domain (other parts from reference TRBV11-2 and TRBJ1-2): EAGVAQSPRYKIIEKRQSVAFWCNPISGHATLYWYQQILGQGPKLLIQFQNNGVVDDSQLPKDRFSAERLKGVDSTLKIQPAKLEDSAVYLCASSPDRLSGGYTFGSGTRLTVV.

The rearrangement uses TRBV7-5 and TRBJ1-2. TRBV7-5 is noted as a pseudogene. CDR3 length: 10 residues. This CDR3 reads CARKDYGYTF. CDR3 DNA sequence: TGTGCCAGAAAGGACTATGGCTACACCTTC.

J is TRBJ2-7 and V is TRBV10-3, with 7 bases aligning to TRBD1. The junction had 8 bases not matched to a gene; V was cut back by 4 bases and J by 5 bases. CDR1 and CDR2 (germline): ENHRY, SYGVKD. This CDR3 contains 14 residues. In DNA, the CDR3 is TGTGCCATCAGTGGAAAGGACAGGTTTGACGAGCAGTACTTC. This encodes CAISGKDRFDEQYF.

V usage is TRBV9 and J usage is TRBJ2-2; D might be TRBD1 (5 bases). V gave up 0 bases and J gave up 1 base, with 19 bases separating them. The CDR3 has 19 amino acids. The germline V gene has CDR1 SGDLS and CDR2 YYNGEE. In DNA form, the CDR3 reads TGTGCCAGCAGCGTAGGTCCCCAATGGCAGGGTATGAACACCGGGGAGCTGTTTTTT. It specifies CASSVGPQWQGMNTGELFF.